Shown below are 19 T cell receptor beta chains from a single sample sequenced in a study of blood T cell repertoires in COVID-19. Profiled with immunoSEQ multiplex PCR; TCRdb holds only in-frame clones, not every one. The sample carries about 100,000 clones, 70% to 90% recorded once. Sequencing used peripheral blood. The receptors originated from a human donor in a cohort sampled during active COVID-19.

The CDR3 spells CASTPGAGGPTYNEQFF. Here the CDR3 DNA reads TGTGCCAGCACCCCAGGGGCGGGGGGGCCGACCTACAATGAGCAGTTCTTC. The V call is TRBV9, the J call TRBJ2-1; 9 nucleotides agree with TRBD2. The ends lost 6 bases at V and 2 bases at J; junction bases unmatched: 12. The CDR3 totals 17 residues. Germline values: CDR1 SGDLS, CDR2 YYNGEE.

The rearrangement joins TRBV10-3 to TRBJ2-7, with TRBD1 matching 11 bases. CDR3 length: 14 residues. Germline loops: CDR1 ENHRY, CDR2 SYGVKD. J was trimmed by 6 bases and V by 7 bases; bases with no gene match: 8. CDR3 in DNA: TGTGCCATCACTTGGGGACAGGGGGTGGGCGAGCAGTACTTC. Translated, it gives CAITWGQGVGEQYF.

The chain is built from TRBV11-2 and TRBJ1-5, with 8 bases aligning to TRBD1. This CDR3 is 17 amino acids long. Germline CDR1 SGHAT, CDR2 FQNNGV. V lost 0 bases to trimming and J lost 2 bases; unmatched junction nucleotides: 6. CDR3 protein: CASSLDGRGLGNQPQHF. CDR3 in DNA: TGTGCCAGCAGCTTAGACGGCAGGGGGCTTGGCAATCAGCCCCAGCATTTT.

Here the CDR3 reads CASSPPSGPQETQYF. The CDR3 DNA reads as TGTGCCAGCAGTCCCCCTAGCGGCCCCCAAGAGACCCAGTACTTC. V is TRBV25-1 and J is TRBJ2-5, with 7 bases aligning to TRBD2. V shed 5 bases, J shed 1 base, and the junction held 7 bases outside the gene matches. Germline lookup yields CDR1 MGHDK and CDR2 SYGVNS. The CDR3 covers 15 residues.

The rearrangement uses TRBV6-5 and TRBJ2-6, with D possibly matching TRBD2 (5 bases). V was clipped by 7 bases and J by 4 bases, with 14 bases between them. The germline gives CDR1 MNHEY, CDR2 SVGAGI. CDR3 length equals 15 residues. CDR3 DNA: TGTGCCAGCAAGACTACCGGTTCCGGGGCCAACGTCCTGACTTTC. It specifies CASKTTGSGANVLTF.

The chain carries TRBV6-5 and TRBJ2-7, with D possibly matching TRBD2 (6 bases). V dropped 7 bases and J dropped 4 bases, with 14 bases sitting between them. Germline lookup yields CDR1 MNHEY and CDR2 SVGAGI. The CDR3 covers 13 residues. The chain's CDR3 is CASKEGPAYEQYF. In nucleotides, the CDR3 is TGTGCCAGCAAGGAGGGGCCGGCTTACGAGCAGTACTTC.

The chain has TRBV9 and TRBJ1-2, with 8 nucleotides matching TRBD1. This CDR3 contains 17 residues. V shed 0 bases, J shed 6 bases, and the junction held 13 bases outside the gene matches. The germline gives CDR1 SGDLS, CDR2 YYNGEE. CDR3 amino acids: CASSVGGTGTPMDGYTF. The CDR3 region has the DNA TGTGCCAGCAGCGTAGGTGGGACAGGTACTCCTATGGATGGCTACACCTTC.

The CDR3 DNA reads as TGTGCCAGCTCACCCCGGACAGGCTGGGAGCAGTACTTC. It encodes CASSPRTGWEQYF. The gene calls are TRBV18 and TRBJ2-7, with 7 bases identical to TRBD1. V dropped 3 bases and J dropped 7; count of bases not matched to a gene: 6. The CDR3 extends over 13 amino acids. CDR1 and CDR2 (germline): KGHSH, LQKENI. Based on the CDR3 plus reference TRBV18 and TRBJ2-7, the full variable domain is NAGVMQNPRHLVRRRGQEARLRCSPMKGHSHVYWYRQLPEEGLKFMVYLQKENIIDESGMPKERFSAEFPKEGPSILRIQQVVRGDSAAYFCASSPRTGWEQYFGPGTRLTVT.

The gene calls are TRBV1 and TRBJ1-2; TRBD1, the D gene given by the table, was not confirmed from the DNA. TRBV1 is described as a pseudogene. CDR3 length equals 16 residues. The CDR3 DNA sequence: TGCACCAGCAGCCAAGTTCCCCGGCAGGGCGAGGATGGCTACACCTTC. Its protein product is CTSSQVPRQGEDGYTF.

The V and J genes are TRBV14 and TRBJ2-7; D remains ambiguous. CDR1 is SGHDN, CDR2 FVKESK, per germline. V gave up 1 base and J gave up 1 base, with 14 bases separating them. CDR3 length equals 16 residues. The CDR3 DNA reads TGTGCCAGCAGCCAAGTAAGTCAGGTACCATCCTACGAGCAGTACTTC. As protein: CASSQVSQVPSYEQYF.

This chain links TRBV5-1 with TRBJ1-2, with TRBD1 identical over 8 bases. The CDR3 is made up of 13 amino acids. The ends lost 7 bases at V and 3 bases at J; junction bases unmatched: 5. Looked up from germline, CDR1 is SGHRS and CDR2 is YFSETQ. In DNA form, the CDR3 reads TGCGCCAGCTCCCAGGGGGCTTACTATGGCTACACCTTC. As protein: CASSQGAYYGYTF.

In this sample, this clone turned up a few times. The chain recombines TRBV7-2 with TRBJ2-3; D is perhaps TRBD2 (5 bases). V lost 6 bases, J lost 0 bases, and 7 bases lay in between. Germline V gives CDR1 SGHTA, CDR2 FQGNSA. The CDR3 loop spans 13 amino acids. The CDR3 DNA follows: TGTGCCAGCAGTGGCGGGAGCACAGATACGCAGTATTTT. It specifies CASSGGSTDTQYF. The full variable domain, completed using reference TRBV7-2 and TRBJ2-3, is GAGVSQSPSNKVTEKGKDVELRCDPISGHTALYWYRQSLGQGLEFLIYFQGNSAPDKSGLPSDRFSAERTGGSVSTLTIQRTQQEDSAVYLCASSGGSTDTQYFGPGTRLTVL.

This chain connects TRBV30 to TRBJ1-1; the D is unclear. CDR3 length: 12 amino acids. The ends were cut back, 2 bases at V and 1 base at J, with 5 bases in the middle. Germline loops: CDR1 GTSNPN, CDR2 SVGIG (reference sequence). CDR3 sequence (DNA): TGTGCCTGGAGTTCAGGGAACACTGAAGCTTTCTTT. Protein product: CAWSSGNTEAFF.

The genes are TRBV6-1 and TRBJ2-3; 11 bases align to TRBD2. Losses at the gene ends were 1 base for V and 2 bases for J; bases not matched to a gene: 5. The CDR3 runs 17 residues. Germline assignment: CDR1 MNHNS and CDR2 SASEGT. Here the CDR3 reads CASSEVLAGGPTDTQYF. CDR3 nucleotide sequence: TGTGCCAGCAGTGAAGTCCTAGCGGGGGGACCCACAGATACGCAGTATTTT.

V and J are TRBV10-3 and TRBJ2-6; 9 bases line up with TRBD1. The germline V gene has CDR1 ENHRY and CDR2 SYGVKD. This CDR3 is 19 amino acids long. Losses at the gene ends were 3 bases for V and 4 bases for J; bases not matched to a gene: 13. CDR3 sequence reads: CAISDPRDRELSGANVLTF. The CDR3 coding sequence is TGTGCCATCAGTGATCCTCGGGACAGGGAACTATCGGGGGCCAACGTCCTGACTTTC.

This sequence joins TRBV18 and TRBJ1-1; D not resolved. CDR1 and CDR2 (germline): KGHSH, LQKENI. V lost 3 bases and J 0 bases, leaving 17 bases between the germline ends. The CDR3 runs to 17 residues. CDR3 loop: CASSPRRAGGMNTEAFF. CDR3 in DNA: TGTGCCAGCTCACCCCGAAGGGCTGGAGGCATGAACACTGAAGCTTTCTTT.

This rearrangement joins TRBV4-1 to TRBJ2-2; 7 bases are shared with TRBD2. V lost 0 bases to trimming and J lost 6 bases; unmatched junction nucleotides: 10. The CDR3 loop spans 17 amino acids. The germline V gene has CDR1 MGHRA and CDR2 YSYEKL. The CDR3 here is CASSQDKGEGSSGELFF. Written as DNA, the CDR3 is TGCGCCAGCAGCCAAGATAAAGGGGAGGGGTCGTCCGGGGAGCTGTTTTTT.

This clone was found a few times. This sequence joins TRBV9 and TRBJ2-1, with 7 bases matching TRBD1. The CDR3 runs 16 residues. V lost 4 bases, J lost 0 bases, and 7 bases stayed unmatched. Germline V gives CDR1 SGDLS, CDR2 YYNGEE. For the CDR3, the DNA is TGTGCCAGCAGCCCTTGGGACAGTAGCTCCTACAATGAGCAGTTCTTC. This sequence encodes CASSPWDSSSYNEQFF.

Regarding this clone: Sequence at one end of the junction differs from germline and may be a read error. The chain has TRBV2 and TRBJ2-5; D gene uncertain. The CDR3 contains 13 residues. Germline V lookup: CDR1 SNHLY, CDR2 FYNNEI. CDR3 region: CVSSELELETQYF. The DNA of the CDR3 is TGTGTCAGCAGTGAACTGGAGCTGGAGACCCAGTACTTC.